A single sample gave rise to the 20 T cell receptor beta chains below, sequenced in a study of cytomegalovirus exposure and HLA in healthy donors. Measured with immunoSEQ multiplex PCR; TCRdb has only the in-frame clones, and not every one. This table holds 200,000 to 300,000 clones, around 85% found once. The sample comprised PBMCs. Receptor source: a woman aged 25 to 39 in good health and CMV-seropositive.

This CDR3 is CAWGQGRNTEAFF. The CDR3 DNA is TGTGCCTGGGGACAGGGAAGAAACACTGAAGCTTTCTTT. The chain combines TRBV30 with TRBJ1-1; TRBD1 matches at 8 bases. Trimming removed 5 bases from V and 2 bases from J; junction bases left unmatched: 4. This CDR3 is 13 amino acids long. Germline lookup yields CDR1 GTSNPN and CDR2 SVGIG (reference sequence). Complete variable domain (other parts from reference TRBV30 and TRBJ1-1): SQTIHQWPATLVQPVGSPLSLECTVEGTSNPNLYWYRQAAGRGLQLLFYSVGIGQISSEVPQNLSASRPQDRQFILSSKKLLLSDSGFYLCAWGQGRNTEAFFGQGTRLTVV.

About this clone: This CDR3 is also generated by other DNA sequences in the sample. The chain combines TRBV2 with TRBJ2-7; maybe TRBD2 (5 bases). CDR1 is SNHLY, CDR2 FYNNEI, per germline. This CDR3 has 14 residues. Trimming pared 2 bases from V and 0 bases from J, leaving 8 bases between. CDR3: CASSEPGSSYEQYF. CDR3 nucleotide sequence: TGTGCCAGCAGTGAACCGGGGAGCTCCTACGAGCAGTACTTC.

The rearrangement links TRBV10-2 to TRBJ2-7; 8 bases are shared with TRBD1. The length of the CDR3 is 14 residues. CDR1 is WSHSY and CDR2 is SAAADI in the germline V gene. V was clipped by 7 bases and J by 1 base; unmatched bases: 6. The CDR3: CASNRDRSSYEQYF. As DNA, the CDR3 is TGCGCCAGCAATAGGGACAGGTCGTCCTACGAGCAGTACTTC.

The chain combines TRBV27 with TRBJ2-5; TRBD2 aligns across 12 bases. Germline V gene data show CDR1 as MNHEY and CDR2 as SMNVEV (reference sequence). The CDR3 has 17 amino acids. The V gene end was trimmed by 2 bases and the J gene end by 5 bases; junction bases not matched to a gene: 9. CDR3 residues: CASSLRLAGEGGETQYF. CDR3 in DNA: TGTGCCAGCAGTTTAAGACTAGCGGGAGAGGGTGGGGAGACCCAGTACTTC.

Of note for this clone: Its ends do not fully match the called genes, so a read error is possible. The chain couples TRBV6-4 to TRBJ2-1; 9 bases align to TRBD2. The CDR3 is 13 amino acids. The germline gives CDR1 MRHNA, CDR2 SNTAGT. The CDR3 nucleotides are TGTGCCAGCGGTGAAGCGGGAGGAAATGAGCAGTTCTTC. It specifies CASGEAGGNEQFF.

The V call is TRBV19, the J call TRBJ2-3; D is undetermined. Germline V CDR1 and CDR2: LNHDA, SQIVND (reference sequence). There are 16 residues in the CDR3. The V end was cut by 1 base, the J end by 4 bases, with 15 bases between. The CDR3 is CASSIGPRSLPDTQYF. The CDR3 DNA reads as TGTGCCAGTAGTATAGGCCCTAGGTCCTTACCAGATACGCAGTATTTT.

The chain links TRBV19 to TRBJ1-1; 7 bases fit TRBD1. With 5 bases clipped from V and 5 bases from J, the junction kept 8 bases outside the gene matches. Germline V CDR1 and CDR2: LNHDA, SQIVND (reference sequence). This CDR3 comprises 14 residues. CDR3 nucleotide sequence: TGTGCCAGTAGTTTCACGACAGGGTGGACTGAAGCTTTCTTT. Its translation is CASSFTTGWTEAFF.

The chain uses TRBV27 and TRBJ2-7; TRBD1 aligns across 7 bases. The germline gives CDR1 MNHEY, CDR2 SMNVEV (reference sequence). The CDR3 length is 15 residues. With V trimmed by 5 bases and J by 3 bases, 10 bases remained unmatched. CDR3 region: CASSTDRVNFYEQYF. The CDR3, as DNA: TGTGCCAGCAGTACCGACAGGGTCAATTTCTACGAGCAGTACTTC.

The rearrangement joins TRBV11-2 to TRBJ2-7; TRBD1 is a possible D gene (5 bases). The CDR3 loop spans 14 amino acids. V lost 5 bases and J 3 bases, leaving 14 bases between the germline ends. Per the germline V gene, CDR1 is SGHAT and CDR2 is FQNNGV. The CDR3, as DNA: TGTGCCAGCAGCCCACCGACAGCCTACTACGAGCAGTACTTC. It codes for CASSPPTAYYEQYF.

CDR3 protein: CASSLSVGHLNYGYTF. CDR3 in DNA: TGTGCCAGCAGTTTATCGGTGGGACACCTTAACTATGGCTACACCTTC. This chain links TRBV27 with TRBJ1-2, with D possibly TRBD1 on 6 matching bases. CDR1 and CDR2 (germline): MNHEY, SMNVEV (reference sequence). Trimming removed 0 bases from V and 1 base from J, with 12 bases in between. The CDR3 contains 16 residues.

The chain uses TRBV28 and TRBJ2-2; 8 nucleotides match TRBD2. This CDR3 is 18 amino acids long. With 5 bases clipped from V and 6 bases from J, the junction kept 17 bases outside the gene matches. Germline V lookup: CDR1 MDHEN, CDR2 SYDVKM. Written as DNA, the CDR3 is TGTGCCAGCAGTACAAGGGCCCCGGGACTAGTAGTGGCCGGGGAGCTGTTTTTT. It specifies CASSTRAPGLVVAGELFF.

V usage is TRBV6-5 and J usage is TRBJ2-7, with D possibly TRBD2 on 5 matching bases. V lost 4 bases and J 4 bases, leaving 17 bases between the germline ends. The length of the CDR3 is 15 residues. Germline lookup yields CDR1 MNHEY and CDR2 SVGAGI. In DNA form, the CDR3 reads TGTGCCAGCAGTTCTAAAAGGGAGCCTCTTTACGAGCAGTACTTC. This encodes CASSSKREPLYEQYF.

V usage is TRBV5-1 and J usage is TRBJ2-2, with TRBD2 matching 7 bases. With V trimmed by 7 bases and J by 3 bases, 9 bases remained unmatched. Per the germline V gene, CDR1 is SGHRS and CDR2 is YFSETQ. This CDR3 has 15 amino acids. The DNA for the CDR3 is TGCGCCAGCGGTGGGGCTAGCGGAGACACCGGGGAGCTGTTTTTT. Its protein is CASGGASGDTGELFF.

This chain connects TRBV5-4 to TRBJ2-7, with 9 bases that match TRBD2. The length of the CDR3 is 15 residues. CDR1 is SGHNT, CDR2 YYREEE, per germline (reference sequence). The J segment lost 7 bases and the V segment lost 1 base, leaving 9 bases of the junction unmatched. This CDR3 is CASSLLAAGGGEQYF. The CDR3 coding sequence is TGTGCCAGCAGCTTGCTAGCAGCGGGAGGTGGAGAGCAGTACTTC.

CDR3 coding DNA: TGTGCCAGTAGTAAAGGGACTAGCGGGAGGGGATACAATGAGCAGTTCTTC. Translated, it gives CASSKGTSGRGYNEQFF. V is TRBV19 and J is TRBJ2-1, with TRBD2 matching over 16 bases. CDR3 length: 17 residues. The germline gives CDR1 LNHDA, CDR2 SQIVND (reference sequence). Trimming at V came to 4 bases and at J to 4 bases, leaving 4 bases not matched to a gene.

This clone was picked up one time. This chain connects TRBV30 to TRBJ2-7; 8 nucleotides agree with TRBD2. The germline gives CDR1 GTSNPN, CDR2 SVGIG (reference sequence). With 1 base clipped from V and 0 bases from J, the junction kept 5 bases outside the gene matches. The CDR3 sequence is 15 residues long. The CDR3 spells CAWSEGTRSSYEQYF. The DNA for the CDR3 is TGTGCCTGGAGTGAAGGGACTAGGAGCTCCTACGAGCAGTACTTC. The full variable domain, with the rest looked up from reference TRBV30 and TRBJ2-7, is SQTIHQWPATLVQPVGSPLSLECTVEGTSNPNLYWYRQAAGRGLQLLFYSVGIGQISSEVPQNLSASRPQDRQFILSSKKLLLSDSGFYLCAWSEGTRSSYEQYFGPGTRLTVT.

Here the CDR3 reads CASSLVLSYEQYF. The CDR3 bases are TGTGCCAGCAGCTTAGTATTATCCTACGAGCAGTACTTC. V is TRBV7-9 and J is TRBJ2-7; no reliable D call. The CDR3 has 13 residues. Germline values: CDR1 SEHNR, CDR2 FQNEAQ (reference sequence). Trimming removed 1 base at V and 1 base at J, with 5 bases between.

The chain is built from TRBV30 and TRBJ1-1; D perhaps matches TRBD1 (5 bases). The CDR3 consists of 13 residues. Germline V CDR1 and CDR2: GTSNPN, SVGIG (reference sequence). Trimming removed 0 bases from V and 4 bases from J, with 9 bases in between. The CDR3 reads CAWSVSTATEAFF. In nucleotides, the CDR3 is TGTGCCTGGAGTGTATCGACAGCCACTGAAGCTTTCTTT.

The J gene is TRBJ1-4, the V gene TRBV2, with 8 bases matching TRBD1. Germline V gives CDR1 SNHLY, CDR2 FYNNEI. V shed 2 bases and J 8 bases; nucleotides not matched to a gene: 1. The CDR3 runs 13 residues. The CDR3 nucleotides are TGTGCCAGCAGTGAACAGGGGGCGGAAAAACTGTTTTTT. Translating it yields CASSEQGAEKLFF.

This chain links TRBV7-6 with TRBJ1-3; D gene uncertain. V was trimmed by 1 base and J by 8 bases, leaving 6 bases between them. The CDR3 length is 12 residues. Germline V CDR1 and CDR2: SGHVS, FNYEAQ. The CDR3 sequence: CASSLDMYTIYF. The CDR3, as DNA: TGTGCCAGCAGCTTAGATATGTACACCATATATTTT.